One and the same sample provided the 15 T cell receptor beta chains below, sequenced in a study of T cells after posttransplantation cyclophosphamide. Here immunoSEQ multiplex PCR was the method, and the copy in TCRdb shows in-frame clones only, minus some. The repertoire yields 36,000 or so clones, none seen only once; the top ten contain roughly 1.2%. Material for sequencing was PBMCs. Receptors originate from a girl under 18 in good health, CMV-negative, and a related stem cell transplant donor.

This clone was seen only a few times. The chain couples TRBV7-3 to TRBJ2-7; TRBD2 might be the D (5 bases). Deletions cut 5 bases from V and 4 bases from J, with 12 bases between. The V gene's germline CDR1 is SGHTA and CDR2 FQGTGA. CDR3 length: 13 amino acids. The DNA for the CDR3 is TGTGCCAGCAGCCCCCCCGGACTTTACGAGCAGTACTTC. This translates into CASSPPGLYEQYF. Drawing the rest from reference TRBV7-3 and TRBJ2-7, the complete variable domain is GAGVSQTPSNKVTEKGKYVELRCDPISGHTALYWYRQSLGQGPEFLIYFQGTGAADDSGLPNDRFFAVRPEGSVSTLKIQRTERGDSAVYLCASSPPGLYEQYFGPGTRLTVT.

This clone was observed at least ten times. The V gene is TRBV7-2, the J gene TRBJ2-7; 10 nucleotides line up with TRBD2. V dropped 0 bases and J dropped 3; count of bases not matched to a gene: 2. Germline V gene sequence: CDR1 SGHTA, CDR2 FQGNSA. The CDR3 spans 15 residues. The CDR3 sequence is CASSLAGLANYEQYF. The CDR3 nucleotides read TGTGCCAGCAGCTTAGCGGGACTAGCGAACTACGAGCAGTACTTC.

This clone was detected ten times or more. The gene calls are TRBV27 and TRBJ2-7; TRBD1 is a possible D gene (6 bases). Looked up from germline, CDR1 is MNHEY and CDR2 is SMNVEV (reference sequence). This CDR3 is 13 amino acids long. Deletions cut 5 bases from V and 3 bases from J, with 11 bases between. CDR3 sequence: CASSAQQGYEQYF. In nucleotides, the CDR3 is TGTGCCAGCAGTGCTCAACAGGGCTACGAGCAGTACTTC.

This chain connects TRBV27 to TRBJ1-6, with 9 nucleotides matching TRBD1. CDR1 MNHEY and CDR2 SMNVEV come from the germline V gene (reference sequence). The CDR3 has 14 amino acids. The ends lost 8 bases at V and 10 bases at J; junction bases unmatched: 9. CDR3 nucleotides: TGTGCCAGCGCCTCCGGGACAGGGTTCTCACCCCTCCACTTT. It yields the protein CASASGTGFSPLHF.

The chain has TRBV30 and TRBJ1-1; D unresolved. Trimming left V 4 bases short and J 10 bases short, with 10 bases between. The CDR3 consists of 10 residues. Per germline, CDR1 GTSNPN and CDR2 SVGIG (reference sequence). The CDR3 region is CAWNPVGAFF. CDR3 DNA: TGTGCCTGGAATCCGGTTGGAGCTTTCTTT.

This clone appeared many times. The J gene is TRBJ1-1, the V gene TRBV4-1; D is undetermined. Germline V lookup: CDR1 MGHRA, CDR2 YSYEKL. With 0 bases removed from V and 1 base from J, the gap between germline ends came to 18 bases. The CDR3 consists of 18 residues. CDR3 sequence: CASSQDIERVTGNTEAFF. CDR3 in DNA: TGCGCCAGCAGCCAAGATATTGAACGGGTAACCGGGAACACTGAAGCTTTCTTT.

This sequence joins TRBV30 and TRBJ2-7, with D perhaps TRBD1 (6 bases). Trimming shortened V by 0 bases and J by 2 bases, and 8 bases separated the two germline ends. CDR3 size: 13 residues. Germline V gene data show CDR1 as GTSNPN and CDR2 as SVGIG (reference sequence). CDR3 DNA: TGTGCCTGGAGTGTTTGGGGGCCCTACGAGCAGTACTTC. Protein: CAWSVWGPYEQYF.

This clone occurred a few times. This CDR3 is CAWSEELAGGGPYEQYF. The CDR3 nucleotides are TGTGCCTGGAGTGAGGAACTAGCGGGGGGTGGTCCCTACGAGCAGTACTTC. The chain recombines TRBV30 with TRBJ2-7, with TRBD2 matching 12 bases. V shed 1 base, J shed 2 bases, and the junction held 9 bases outside the gene matches. Germline CDR1 and CDR2: GTSNPN and SVGIG (reference sequence). This CDR3 contains 17 residues.

This clone was seen ten or more times. The chain couples TRBV7-8 to TRBJ1-2; TRBD1 matches 12 bases. V trimming: 1 base; J trimming: 2 bases; junction bases outside the gene matches: 5. CDR1 SGHVS and CDR2 FQNEAQ come from the germline V gene. The CDR3 spans 17 residues. The CDR3 bases are TGTGCCAGCAGCTTAGGGGGACAGGGGGCTAAAAACTATGGCTACACCTTC. Translation: CASSLGGQGAKNYGYTF.

Ten or more counts support this clone. The J gene is TRBJ1-1, the V gene TRBV18; D ambiguous. CDR1 KGHSH and CDR2 LQKENI come from the germline V gene. Trimming removed 3 bases at V and 11 bases at J, with 13 bases between. This CDR3 region has 12 residues. The chain's CDR3 is CASSPEGAAAFF. CDR3 bases: TGTGCCAGCTCACCCGAGGGTGCTGCTGCTTTCTTT.

This clone turned up a few times. The J gene is TRBJ1-6, the V gene TRBV4-3; D unclear. The CDR3 loop spans 14 amino acids. Looked up from germline, CDR1 is LGHNA and CDR2 is YSLEER. V was pared by 1 base and J by 10 bases, with 11 bases between. The CDR3 protein is CASSQVGSGSPLHF. Written as DNA, the CDR3 is TGCGCCAGCAGCCAAGTCGGGTCCGGATCACCCCTCCACTTT.

This clone was seen ten or more times. V and J are TRBV10-3 and TRBJ2-7; 7 bases match TRBD1. The length of the CDR3 is 17 residues. Per the germline V gene, CDR1 is ENHRY and CDR2 is SYGVKD. Germline trimming cut 4 bases from V and 0 bases from J; bases unmatched to any gene: 12. DNA of the CDR3: TGTGCCATCAGTGGGATTTCTTGGGACAGACCCTCCTACGAGCAGTACTTC. This sequence encodes CAISGISWDRPSYEQYF.

This clone was counted ten times or more. CDR3 in DNA: TGTGCCAGCAGTTCCCCCTTCGTCCTGACTTTC. Its protein is CASSSPFVLTF. The V and J genes are TRBV28 and TRBJ2-6, with D hard to call. The ends were cut back, 4 bases at V and 12 bases at J, with 7 bases in the middle. The CDR3 sequence is 11 residues long. The germline CDR1 and CDR2 sequences are MDHEN and SYDVKM. Full variable domain (outside the CDR3, taken from reference TRBV28 and TRBJ2-6): DVKVTQSSRYLVKRTGEKVFLECVQDMDHENMFWYRQDPGLGLRLIYFSYDVKMKEKGDIPEGYSVSREKKERFSLILESASTNQTSMYLCASSSPFVLTFGAGSRLTVL.

This clone was counted ten times or more. The V and J genes are TRBV11-3 and TRBJ1-5, with unresolved D. Germline V gene lookup returns CDR1 SGHNT and CDR2 YENEEA. Trimming shortened V by 7 bases and J by 8 bases, and 15 bases separated the two germline ends. This CDR3 is built from 13 residues. CDR3 in amino acids: CASTQLLREPQHF. For the CDR3, the DNA is TGTGCCAGCACCCAATTGTTGCGGGAGCCCCAGCATTTT.

In its sample, this clone was seen many times. V usage is TRBV6-5 and J usage is TRBJ2-7; 10 bases map to TRBD1. V gave up 5 bases and J gave up 6 bases; unmatched junction bases: 10. Germline lookup yields CDR1 MNHEY and CDR2 SVGAGI. This CDR3 is 15 amino acids long. The CDR3 is CASSPGQGDAGEQYF. As DNA, the CDR3 is TGTGCCAGCAGTCCTGGACAGGGGGATGCTGGCGAGCAGTACTTC.